Listed below are T cell receptor beta chains from one sample, sequenced in a study of breast tumors, draining lymph nodes, adjacent tissues. TCRdb re-analysed the multiplex PCR reads in MiXCR, keeping a single row per CDR3 protein. This table has tens of thousands of distinct CDR3 sequences, around 55% appearing once. Sequencing was done on a sample of breast tumor tissue. These receptors were taken from a female donor with breast cancer. Some clones in this sample may be carry-over from other donors' samples. The CDR3 runs from the conserved cysteine through the conserved F or W. The order of the fields is clone size, D gene, V gene, J gene, CDR3 protein, CDR3 DNA. The D gene is left open where the match is weak. The size entry is marked missing in some rows and otherwise reads once, few, many or a size class.

abundance: once; d_gene: NA; v_gene: TRBV29-1; j_gene: TRBJ1-3; CDR3aa: CSVGGVGGNTIYF; CDR3nt: TGCAGCGTTGGAGGAGTAGGAGGAAACACCATATATTTT
abundance: few; d_gene: TRBD2; v_gene: TRBV20-1; j_gene: TRBJ2-7; CDR3aa: CSARLVAGYEQYF; CDR3nt: TGCAGTGCTAGATTGGTAGCGGGATACGAGCAGTACTTC
abundance: once; d_gene: TRBD1; v_gene: TRBV6-5; j_gene: TRBJ2-7; CDR3aa: CASSHSNQGAHEQYF; CDR3nt: TGTGCCAGCAGTCACTCGAACCAGGGGGCGCACGAGCAGTACTTC
abundance: once; d_gene: TRBD1; v_gene: TRBV2; j_gene: TRBJ1-5; CDR3aa: CASSETGVGNQPQHF; CDR3nt: TGTGCCAGCAGTGAAACAGGGGTGGGCAATCAGCCCCAGCATTTT
abundance: NA; d_gene: NA; v_gene: TRBV3-1; j_gene: TRBJ2-7; CDR3aa: CASSQVPYEQYF; CDR3nt: TGTGCCAGCAGCCAAGTACCCTACGAGCAGTACTTC
abundance: NA; d_gene: TRBD2; v_gene: TRBV10-2; j_gene: TRBJ2-7; CDR3aa: CASRSGTNIYEQYF; CDR3nt: TGCGCCAGCAGATCCGGGACTAACATATACGAGCAGTACTTC
abundance: NA; d_gene: TRBD2; v_gene: TRBV20-1; j_gene: TRBJ2-1; CDR3aa: CSARVPRTSGKLEQFF; CDR3nt: TGCAGTGCTAGAGTCCCCAGGACTAGCGGGAAGTTGGAGCAGTTCTTC
abundance: NA; d_gene: TRBD1; v_gene: TRBV7-2; j_gene: TRBJ1-2; CDR3aa: CASSLQGALANYGYTF; CDR3nt: TGTGCCAGCAGCCTCCAGGGGGCTCTAGCTAACTATGGCTACACCTTC
abundance: medium-sized; d_gene: NA; v_gene: TRBV20-1; j_gene: TRBJ2-1; CDR3aa: CSARDTGSSYNEQFF; CDR3nt: TGCAGTGCTAGAGATACCGGGAGCTCCTACAATGAGCAGTTCTTC
abundance: once; d_gene: NA; v_gene: TRBV20-1; j_gene: TRBJ2-7; CDR3aa: CSASRRRGSYEQYF; CDR3nt: TGCAGCGCTAGTAGGCGTAGGGGATCCTACGAGCAGTACTTC
abundance: NA; d_gene: TRBD1; v_gene: TRBV19; j_gene: TRBJ2-5; CDR3aa: CASSTTGGALETQYF; CDR3nt: TGTGCCAGTAGTACGACAGGGGGCGCGTTGGAGACCCAGTACTTC
abundance: NA; d_gene: TRBD2; v_gene: TRBV2; j_gene: TRBJ2-5; CDR3aa: CASSDLAGYGETQYF; CDR3nt: TGTGCCAGCAGTGACCTAGCGGGGTATGGAGAGACCCAGTACTTC
abundance: medium-sized; d_gene: NA; v_gene: TRBV24-1; j_gene: TRBJ1-2; CDR3aa: CATSEKGEYGYTF; CDR3nt: TGTGCCACCAGTGAGAAAGGGGAGTATGGCTACACCTTC
abundance: medium-sized; d_gene: NA; v_gene: TRBV9; j_gene: TRBJ1-6; CDR3aa: CASSVLEGNSPLHF; CDR3nt: TGTGCCAGCAGCGTACTGGAGGGGAATTCACCCCTCCACTTT
abundance: NA; d_gene: NA; v_gene: TRBV20-1; j_gene: TRBJ2-7; CDR3aa: CSARRGKYEQYF; CDR3nt: TGCAGTGCTAGGAGGGGAAAGTACGAGCAGTACTTC
abundance: NA; d_gene: TRBD1; v_gene: TRBV5-6; j_gene: TRBJ2-3; CDR3aa: CASSAAQGPDTQYF; CDR3nt: TGTGCCAGCAGCGCGGCACAGGGGCCAGATACGCAGTATTTT
abundance: NA; d_gene: TRBD2; v_gene: TRBV7-2; j_gene: TRBJ2-7; CDR3aa: CASSLGTSPYEQYF; CDR3nt: TGTGCCAGCAGCTTAGGGACTAGCCCCTACGAGCAGTACTTC
abundance: NA; d_gene: NA; v_gene: TRBV29-1; j_gene: TRBJ2-1; CDR3aa: CSVATQGGNYNEQFF; CDR3nt: TGCAGCGTTGCCACTCAGGGGGGCAACTACAATGAGCAGTTCTTC
abundance: NA; d_gene: NA; v_gene: TRBV13; j_gene: TRBJ2-7; CDR3aa: CASSLGPQQYF; CDR3nt: TGTGCCAGCAGCTTAGGACCCCAGCAGTACTTC
abundance: NA; d_gene: TRBD1; v_gene: TRBV12-3/TRBV12-4; j_gene: TRBJ2-7; CDR3aa: CASSDAGTGPYEQYF; CDR3nt: TGTGCCAGCAGTGACGCCGGGACAGGACCCTACGAGCAGTACTTC
abundance: many; d_gene: TRBD2; v_gene: TRBV9; j_gene: TRBJ2-5; CDR3aa: CASGISGTETQYF; CDR3nt: TGTGCCAGCGGAATTAGCGGGACGGAGACCCAGTACTTC
abundance: many; d_gene: NA; v_gene: TRBV9; j_gene: TRBJ2-5; CDR3aa: CASSLAGGKSGTAGQETQYF; CDR3nt: TGTGCCAGCAGCCTCGCAGGGGGAAAATCCGGGACAGCGGGGCAAGAGACCCAGTACTTC
abundance: many; d_gene: TRBD2; v_gene: TRBV11-3; j_gene: TRBJ2-7; CDR3aa: CASSLERAGGSYEQYF; CDR3nt: TGTGCCAGCAGCTTAGAACGGGCGGGGGGGTCCTACGAGCAGTACTTC